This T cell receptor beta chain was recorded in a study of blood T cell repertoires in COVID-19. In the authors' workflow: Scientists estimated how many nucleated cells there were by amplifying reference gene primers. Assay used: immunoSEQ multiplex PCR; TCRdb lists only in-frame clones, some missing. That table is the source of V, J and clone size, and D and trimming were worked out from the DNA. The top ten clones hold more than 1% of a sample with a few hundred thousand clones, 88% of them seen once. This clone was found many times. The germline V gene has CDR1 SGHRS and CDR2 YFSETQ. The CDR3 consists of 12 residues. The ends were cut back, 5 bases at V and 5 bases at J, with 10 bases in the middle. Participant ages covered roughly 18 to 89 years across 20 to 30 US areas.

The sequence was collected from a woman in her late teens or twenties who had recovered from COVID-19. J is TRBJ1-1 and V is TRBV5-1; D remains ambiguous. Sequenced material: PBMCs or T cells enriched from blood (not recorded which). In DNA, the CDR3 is TGCGCCAGCAGGCGTGATGATACTGAAGCTTTCTTT. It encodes CASRRDDTEAFF.